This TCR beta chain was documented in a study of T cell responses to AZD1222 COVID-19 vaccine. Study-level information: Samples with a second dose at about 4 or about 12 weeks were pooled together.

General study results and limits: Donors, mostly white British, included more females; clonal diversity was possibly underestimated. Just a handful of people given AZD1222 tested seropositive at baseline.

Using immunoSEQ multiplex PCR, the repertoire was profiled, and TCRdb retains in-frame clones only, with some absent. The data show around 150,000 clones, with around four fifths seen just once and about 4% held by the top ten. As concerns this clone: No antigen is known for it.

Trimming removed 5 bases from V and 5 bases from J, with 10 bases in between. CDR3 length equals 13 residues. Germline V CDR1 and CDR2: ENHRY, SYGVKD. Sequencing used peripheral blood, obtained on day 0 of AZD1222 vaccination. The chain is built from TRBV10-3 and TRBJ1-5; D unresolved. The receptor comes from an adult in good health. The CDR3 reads CAISRRHYQPQHF. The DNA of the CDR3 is TGTGCCATCAGTCGCCGTCATTATCAGCCCCAGCATTTT.